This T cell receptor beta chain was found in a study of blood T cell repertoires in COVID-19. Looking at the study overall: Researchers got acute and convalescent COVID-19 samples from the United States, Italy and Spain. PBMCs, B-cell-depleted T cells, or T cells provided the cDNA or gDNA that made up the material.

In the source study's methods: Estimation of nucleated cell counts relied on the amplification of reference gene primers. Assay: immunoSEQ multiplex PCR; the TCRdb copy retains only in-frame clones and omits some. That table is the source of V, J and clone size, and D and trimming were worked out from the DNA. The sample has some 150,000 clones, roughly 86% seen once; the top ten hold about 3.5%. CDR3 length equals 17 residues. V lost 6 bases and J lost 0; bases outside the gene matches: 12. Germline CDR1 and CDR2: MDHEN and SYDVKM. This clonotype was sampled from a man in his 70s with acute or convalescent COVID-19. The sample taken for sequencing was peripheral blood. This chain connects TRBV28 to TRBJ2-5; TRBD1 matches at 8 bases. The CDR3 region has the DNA TGTGCCAGCAGCCCACACACAGGGGGATCGTACCAAGAGACCCAGTACTTC. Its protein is CASSPHTGGSYQETQYF. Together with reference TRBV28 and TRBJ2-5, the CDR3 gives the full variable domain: DVKVTQSSRYLVKRTGEKVFLECVQDMDHENMFWYRQDPGLGLRLIYFSYDVKMKEKGDIPEGYSVSREKKERFSLILESASTNQTSMYLCASSPHTGGSYQETQYFGPGTRLLVL.